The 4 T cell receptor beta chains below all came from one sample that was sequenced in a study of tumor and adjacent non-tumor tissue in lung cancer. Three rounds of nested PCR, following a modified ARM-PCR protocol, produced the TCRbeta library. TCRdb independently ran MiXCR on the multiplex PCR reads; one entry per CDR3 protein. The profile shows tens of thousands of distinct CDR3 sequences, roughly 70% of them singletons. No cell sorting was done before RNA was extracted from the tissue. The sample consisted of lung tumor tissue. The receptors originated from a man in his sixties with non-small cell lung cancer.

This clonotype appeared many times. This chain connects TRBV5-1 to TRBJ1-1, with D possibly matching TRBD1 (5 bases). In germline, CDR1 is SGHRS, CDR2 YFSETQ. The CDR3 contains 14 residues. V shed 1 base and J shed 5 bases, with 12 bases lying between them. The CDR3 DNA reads TGCGCCAGCAGCTTGACAGGACCGGGTACTGAAGCTTTCTTT. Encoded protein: CASSLTGPGTEAFF. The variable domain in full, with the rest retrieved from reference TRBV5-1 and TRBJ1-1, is KAGVTQTPRYLIKTRGQQVTLSCSPISGHRSVSWYQQTPGQGLQFLFEYFSETQRNKGNFPGRFSGRQFSNSRSEMNVSTLELGDSALYLCASSLTGPGTEAFFGQGTRLTVV.

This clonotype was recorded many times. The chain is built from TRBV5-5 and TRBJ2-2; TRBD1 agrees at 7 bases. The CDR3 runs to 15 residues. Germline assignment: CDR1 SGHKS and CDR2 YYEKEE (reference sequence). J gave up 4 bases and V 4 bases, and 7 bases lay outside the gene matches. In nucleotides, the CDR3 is TGTGCCAGCAGCGTCAGAGGGGGCACCACCGGGGAGCTGTTTTTT. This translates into CASSVRGGTTGELFF.

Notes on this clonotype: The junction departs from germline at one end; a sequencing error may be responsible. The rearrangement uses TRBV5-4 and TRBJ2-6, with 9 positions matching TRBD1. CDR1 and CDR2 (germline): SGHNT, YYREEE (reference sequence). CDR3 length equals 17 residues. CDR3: CASTHRGRTPGANVLTF. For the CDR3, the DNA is TGTGCTAGCACCCACAGGGGGCGCACGCCTGGGGCCAACGTCCTGACTTTC.

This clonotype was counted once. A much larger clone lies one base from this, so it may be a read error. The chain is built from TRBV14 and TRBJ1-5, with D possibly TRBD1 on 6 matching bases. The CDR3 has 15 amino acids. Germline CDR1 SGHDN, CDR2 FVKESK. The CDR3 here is CASNQDIRGPQPQHF. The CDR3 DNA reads TGTGCCAGCAACCAAGACATCAGGGGTCCTCAGCCCCAGCATTTT.